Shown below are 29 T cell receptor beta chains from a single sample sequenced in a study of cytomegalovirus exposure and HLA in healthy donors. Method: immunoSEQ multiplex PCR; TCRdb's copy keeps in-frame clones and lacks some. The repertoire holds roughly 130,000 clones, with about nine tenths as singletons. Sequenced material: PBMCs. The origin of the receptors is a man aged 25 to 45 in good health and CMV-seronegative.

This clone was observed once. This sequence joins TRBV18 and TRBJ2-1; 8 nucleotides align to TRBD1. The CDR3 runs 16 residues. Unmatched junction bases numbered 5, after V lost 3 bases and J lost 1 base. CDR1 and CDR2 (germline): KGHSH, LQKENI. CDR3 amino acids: CASSPPRQGSYNEQFF. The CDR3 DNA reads TGTGCCAGCTCACCTCCCCGACAGGGGTCCTACAATGAGCAGTTCTTC. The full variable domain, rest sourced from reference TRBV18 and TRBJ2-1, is NAGVMQNPRHLVRRRGQEARLRCSPMKGHSHVYWYRQLPEEGLKFMVYLQKENIIDESGMPKERFSAEFPKEGPSILRIQQVVRGDSAAYFCASSPPRQGSYNEQFFGPGTRLTVL.

The CDR3 coding sequence is TGTGCCAGCAGCGAGAGGGACAGGGGGCCTGAAAAACTGTTTTTT. Protein product: CASSERDRGPEKLFF. The V and J genes are TRBV2 and TRBJ1-4; 12 bases line up with TRBD1. The trim removed 6 bases at V and 7 bases at J, leaving 6 bases unmatched. Germline values: CDR1 SNHLY, CDR2 FYNNEI. The CDR3 contains 15 residues.

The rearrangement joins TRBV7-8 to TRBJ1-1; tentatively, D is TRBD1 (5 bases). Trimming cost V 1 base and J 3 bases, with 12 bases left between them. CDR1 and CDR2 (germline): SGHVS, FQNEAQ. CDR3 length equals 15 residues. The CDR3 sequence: CASSLEAGLHTEAFF. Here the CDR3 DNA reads TGTGCCAGCAGCTTAGAAGCGGGACTCCACACTGAAGCTTTCTTT.

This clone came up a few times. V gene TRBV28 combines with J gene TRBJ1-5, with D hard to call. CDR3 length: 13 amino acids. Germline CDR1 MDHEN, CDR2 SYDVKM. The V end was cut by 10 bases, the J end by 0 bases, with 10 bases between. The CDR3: CATSGYSNQPQHF. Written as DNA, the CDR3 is TGTGCCACCTCAGGATATAGCAATCAGCCCCAGCATTTT.

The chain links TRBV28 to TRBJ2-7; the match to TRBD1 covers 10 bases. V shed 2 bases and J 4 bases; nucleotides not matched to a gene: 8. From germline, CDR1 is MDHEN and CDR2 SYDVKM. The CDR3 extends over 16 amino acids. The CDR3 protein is CASSLGTGEGRYEQYF. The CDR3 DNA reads TGTGCCAGCAGTTTAGGGACAGGGGAGGGCCGGTACGAGCAGTACTTC. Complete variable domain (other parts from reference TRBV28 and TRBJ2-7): DVKVTQSSRYLVKRTGEKVFLECVQDMDHENMFWYRQDPGLGLRLIYFSYDVKMKEKGDIPEGYSVSREKKERFSLILESASTNQTSMYLCASSLGTGEGRYEQYFGPGTRLTVT.

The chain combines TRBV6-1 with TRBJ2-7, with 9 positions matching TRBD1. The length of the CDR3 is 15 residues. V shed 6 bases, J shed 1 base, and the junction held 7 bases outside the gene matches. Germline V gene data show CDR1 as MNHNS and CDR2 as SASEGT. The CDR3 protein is CASSLQGANSYEQYF. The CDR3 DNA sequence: TGTGCCAGCAGCCTACAGGGGGCGAATTCCTACGAGCAGTACTTC.

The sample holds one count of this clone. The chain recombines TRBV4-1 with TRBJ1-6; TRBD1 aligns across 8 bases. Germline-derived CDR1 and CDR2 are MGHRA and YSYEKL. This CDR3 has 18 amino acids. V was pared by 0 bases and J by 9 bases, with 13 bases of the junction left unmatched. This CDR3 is CASSQEKVRDRLRSPLHF. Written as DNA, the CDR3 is TGCGCCAGCAGCCAAGAGAAAGTCCGGGACAGGTTGCGTTCACCCCTCCACTTT.

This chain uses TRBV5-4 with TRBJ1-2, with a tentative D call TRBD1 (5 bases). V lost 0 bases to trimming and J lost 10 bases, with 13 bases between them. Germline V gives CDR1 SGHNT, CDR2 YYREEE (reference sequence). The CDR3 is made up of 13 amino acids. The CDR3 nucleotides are TGTGCCAGCAGCTTGGAGGGGCAAAGGGACTACACCTTC. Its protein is CASSLEGQRDYTF. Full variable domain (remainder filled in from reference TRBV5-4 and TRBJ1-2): ETGVTQSPTHLIKTRGQQVTLRCSSQSGHNTVSWYQQALGQGPQFIFQYYREEENGRGNFPPRFSGLQFPNYSSELNVNALELDDSALYLCASSLEGQRDYTFGSGTRLTVV.

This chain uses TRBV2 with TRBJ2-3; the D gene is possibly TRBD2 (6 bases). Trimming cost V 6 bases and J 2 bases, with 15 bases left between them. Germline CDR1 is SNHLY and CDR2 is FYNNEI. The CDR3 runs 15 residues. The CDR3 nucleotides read TGTGCCAGCAGGGGGACCGGGGGATACACAGATACGCAGTATTTT. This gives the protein CASRGTGGYTDTQYF.

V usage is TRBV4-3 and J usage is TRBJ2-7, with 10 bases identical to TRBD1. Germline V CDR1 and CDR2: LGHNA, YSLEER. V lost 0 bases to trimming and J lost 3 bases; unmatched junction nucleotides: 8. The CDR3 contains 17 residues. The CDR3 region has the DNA TGCGCCAGCAGCCAAGACCGAATCGGGACAGGGGTCTACGAGCAGTACTTC. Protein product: CASSQDRIGTGVYEQYF.

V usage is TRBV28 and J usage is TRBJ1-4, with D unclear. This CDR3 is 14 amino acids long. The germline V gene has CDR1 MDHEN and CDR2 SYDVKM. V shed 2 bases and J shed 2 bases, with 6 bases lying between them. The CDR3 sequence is CASSLGGTNEKLFF. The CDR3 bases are TGTGCCAGCAGTTTAGGAGGGACTAATGAAAAACTGTTTTTT.

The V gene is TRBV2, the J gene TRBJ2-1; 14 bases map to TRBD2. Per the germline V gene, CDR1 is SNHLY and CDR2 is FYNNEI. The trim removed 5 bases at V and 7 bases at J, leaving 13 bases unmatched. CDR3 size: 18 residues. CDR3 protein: CASSYRTSGGPLGNEQFF. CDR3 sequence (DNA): TGTGCCAGCAGTTACCGGACTAGCGGGGGGCCTTTAGGGAATGAGCAGTTCTTC.

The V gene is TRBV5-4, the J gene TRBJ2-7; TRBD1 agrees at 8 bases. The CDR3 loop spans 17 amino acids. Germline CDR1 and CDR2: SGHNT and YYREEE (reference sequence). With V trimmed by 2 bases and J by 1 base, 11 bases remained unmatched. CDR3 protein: CASSFFFGTGQSYEQYF. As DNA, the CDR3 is TGTGCCAGCAGCTTTTTCTTCGGGACAGGACAATCCTACGAGCAGTACTTC.

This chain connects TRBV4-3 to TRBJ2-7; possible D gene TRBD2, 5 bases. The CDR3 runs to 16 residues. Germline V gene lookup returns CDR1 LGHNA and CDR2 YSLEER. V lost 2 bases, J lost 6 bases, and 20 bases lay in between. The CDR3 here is CASSQRPDGMLTEQYF. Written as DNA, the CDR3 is TGCGCCAGCAGCCAACGCCCGGACGGGATGCTGACCGAGCAGTACTTC.

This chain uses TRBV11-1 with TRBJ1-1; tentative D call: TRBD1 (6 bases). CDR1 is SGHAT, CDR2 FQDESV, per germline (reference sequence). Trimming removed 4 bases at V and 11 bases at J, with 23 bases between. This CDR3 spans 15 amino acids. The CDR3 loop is CASSSSGRGAPGAFF. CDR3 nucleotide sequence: TGTGCCAGCAGCTCCTCCGGCAGGGGCGCCCCGGGGGCTTTCTTT.

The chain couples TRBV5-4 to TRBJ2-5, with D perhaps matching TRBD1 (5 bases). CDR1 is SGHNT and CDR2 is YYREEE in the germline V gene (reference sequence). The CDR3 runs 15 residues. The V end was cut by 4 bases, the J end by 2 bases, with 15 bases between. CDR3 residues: CASSPRAGIQETQYF. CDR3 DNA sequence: TGTGCCAGCAGCCCTAGGGCAGGGATACAAGAGACCCAGTACTTC.

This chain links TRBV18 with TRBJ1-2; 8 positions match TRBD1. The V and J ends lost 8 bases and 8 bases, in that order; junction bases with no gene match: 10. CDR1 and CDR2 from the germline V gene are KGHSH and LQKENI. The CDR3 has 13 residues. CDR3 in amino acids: CASARDRGPGYTF. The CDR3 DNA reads TGTGCCAGCGCCCGAGACAGGGGTCCCGGCTACACCTTC.

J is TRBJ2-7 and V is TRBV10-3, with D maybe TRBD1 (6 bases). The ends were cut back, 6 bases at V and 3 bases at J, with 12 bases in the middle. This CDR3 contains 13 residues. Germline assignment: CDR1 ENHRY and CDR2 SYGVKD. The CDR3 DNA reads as TGTGCCATCAGAGGACAGTCCTTCTACGAGCAGTACTTC. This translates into CAIRGQSFYEQYF.

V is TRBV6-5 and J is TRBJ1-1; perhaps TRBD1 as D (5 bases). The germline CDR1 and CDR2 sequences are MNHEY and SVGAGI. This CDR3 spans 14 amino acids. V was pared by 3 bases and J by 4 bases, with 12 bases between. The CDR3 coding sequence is TGTGCCAGCAGTTATTGGGGGGGAGGCACTGAAGCTTTCTTT. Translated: CASSYWGGGTEAFF.

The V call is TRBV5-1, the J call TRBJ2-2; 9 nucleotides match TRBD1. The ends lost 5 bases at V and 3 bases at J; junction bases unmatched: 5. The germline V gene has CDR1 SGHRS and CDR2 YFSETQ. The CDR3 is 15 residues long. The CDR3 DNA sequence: TGCGCCAGCAGACCGACAGGGGGGGACACCGGGGAGCTGTTTTTT. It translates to CASRPTGGDTGELFF. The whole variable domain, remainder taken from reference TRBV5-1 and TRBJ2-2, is KAGVTQTPRYLIKTRGQQVTLSCSPISGHRSVSWYQQTPGQGLQFLFEYFSETQRNKGNFPGRFSGRQFSNSRSEMNVSTLELGDSALYLCASRPTGGDTGELFFGEGSRLTVL.

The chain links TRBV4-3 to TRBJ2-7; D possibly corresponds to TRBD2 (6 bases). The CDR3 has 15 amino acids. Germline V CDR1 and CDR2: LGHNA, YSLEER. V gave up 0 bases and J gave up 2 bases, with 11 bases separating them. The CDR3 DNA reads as TGCGCCAGCAGCCAAGAGTTCTGGGGGGCCTACGAGCAGTACTTC. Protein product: CASSQEFWGAYEQYF.

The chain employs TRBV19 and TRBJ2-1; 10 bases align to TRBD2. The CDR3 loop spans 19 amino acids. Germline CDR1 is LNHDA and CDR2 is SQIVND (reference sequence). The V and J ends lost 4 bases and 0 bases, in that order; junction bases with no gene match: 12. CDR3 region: CASSKVGSGGLVSYNEQFF. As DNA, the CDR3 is TGTGCCAGTAGTAAGGTCGGTAGCGGGGGGTTGGTCTCCTACAATGAGCAGTTCTTC.

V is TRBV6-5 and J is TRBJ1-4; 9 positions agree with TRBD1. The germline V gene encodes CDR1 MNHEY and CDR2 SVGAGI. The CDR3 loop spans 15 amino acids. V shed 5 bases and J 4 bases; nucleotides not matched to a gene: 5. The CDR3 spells CASSQRTGVNEKLFF. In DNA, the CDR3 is TGTGCCAGCAGTCAAAGGACAGGGGTTAATGAAAAACTGTTTTTT.

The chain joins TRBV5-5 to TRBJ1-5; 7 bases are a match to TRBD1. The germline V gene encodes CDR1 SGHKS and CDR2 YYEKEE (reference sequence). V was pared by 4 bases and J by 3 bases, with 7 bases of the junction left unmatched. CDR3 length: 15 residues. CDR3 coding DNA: TGTGCCAGCAGCCCTACCGGGACAGTCAATCAGCCCCAGCATTTT. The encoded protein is CASSPTGTVNQPQHF.

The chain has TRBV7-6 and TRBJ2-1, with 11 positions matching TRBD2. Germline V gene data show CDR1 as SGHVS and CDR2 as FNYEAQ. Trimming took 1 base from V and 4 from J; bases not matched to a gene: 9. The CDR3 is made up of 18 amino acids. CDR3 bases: TGTGCCAGCAGCTTAGATCTAGCGGGGGGCGTGGGATACAATGAGCAGTTCTTC. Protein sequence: CASSLDLAGGVGYNEQFF.

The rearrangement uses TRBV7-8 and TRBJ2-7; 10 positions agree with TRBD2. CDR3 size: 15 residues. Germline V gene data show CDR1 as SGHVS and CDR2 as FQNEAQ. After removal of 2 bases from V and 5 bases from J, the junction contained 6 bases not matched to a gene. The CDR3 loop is CASSLRLAGAHEQYF. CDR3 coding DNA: TGTGCCAGCAGCTTACGCCTAGCGGGGGCACACGAGCAGTACTTC.

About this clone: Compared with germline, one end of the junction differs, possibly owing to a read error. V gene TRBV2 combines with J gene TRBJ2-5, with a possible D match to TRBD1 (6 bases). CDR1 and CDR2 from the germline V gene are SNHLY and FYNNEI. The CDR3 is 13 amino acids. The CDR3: CASREAPSGAQYF. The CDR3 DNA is TGTGCCAGCAGAGAAGCCCCATCAGGGGCCCAGTACTTC. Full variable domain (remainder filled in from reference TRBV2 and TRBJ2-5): EPEVTQTPSHQVTQMGQEVILRCVPISNHLYFYWYRQILGQKVEFLVSFYNNEISEKSEIFDDQFSVERPDGSNFTLKIRSTKLEDSAMYFCASREAPSGAQYFGPGTRLLVL.

CDR3 amino acids: CASTTLGGRYGYTF. DNA of the CDR3: TGTGCCAGCACCACCCTAGGGGGCCGGTATGGCTACACCTTC. The chain joins TRBV28 to TRBJ1-2, with 7 bases lining up with TRBD1. This CDR3 comprises 14 residues. Looked up from germline, CDR1 is MDHEN and CDR2 is SYDVKM. After removal of 7 bases from V and 5 bases from J, the junction contained 10 bases not matched to a gene.

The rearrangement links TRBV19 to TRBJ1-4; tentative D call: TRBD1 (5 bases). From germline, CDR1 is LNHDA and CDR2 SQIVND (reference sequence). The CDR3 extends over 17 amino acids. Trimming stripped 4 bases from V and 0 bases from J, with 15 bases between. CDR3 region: CASSSGAGLATNEKLFF. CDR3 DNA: TGTGCCAGTAGTAGCGGGGCAGGCCTTGCAACTAATGAAAAACTGTTTTTT.